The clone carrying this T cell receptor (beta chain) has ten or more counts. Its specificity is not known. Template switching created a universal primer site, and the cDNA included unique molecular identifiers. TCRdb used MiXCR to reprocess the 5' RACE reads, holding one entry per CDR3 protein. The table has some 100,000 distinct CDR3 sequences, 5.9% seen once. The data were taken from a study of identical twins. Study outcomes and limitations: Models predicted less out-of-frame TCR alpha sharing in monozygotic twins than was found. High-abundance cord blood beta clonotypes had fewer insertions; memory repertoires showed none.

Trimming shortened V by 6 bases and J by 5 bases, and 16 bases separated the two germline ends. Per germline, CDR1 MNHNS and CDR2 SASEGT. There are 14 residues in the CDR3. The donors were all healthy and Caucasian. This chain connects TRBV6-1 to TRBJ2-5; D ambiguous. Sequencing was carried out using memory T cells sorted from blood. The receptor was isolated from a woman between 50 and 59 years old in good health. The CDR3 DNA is TGTGCCAGCAGAGCCTCGACAATGGTCGAGACCCAGTACTTC. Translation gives CASRASTMVETQYF.